The rows below give T cell receptor beta chains drawn from one sample of a study of T cell repertoires in cytomegalovirus infection. TCRdb analysed the reads with MiXCR anew, one entry per CDR3 protein. The sample lists 350,000 to 550,000 distinct CDR3 sequences, 25% to 40% occurring once. The sequenced sample consisted of PBMCs. These receptors were obtained from a human donor in good health (CMV status not recorded). Some clones in this sample may be carry-over from other donors' samples. Both conserved end residues are part of each CDR3. The D gene is left open where the match is weak. Clone size appears in some rows only: once, few, many, or a class for an expanded clone.

d_gene: -; abundance: few; j_gene: TRBJ1-1; v_gene: TRBV20-1; CDR3aa: CSARDVPGLEAFF; CDR3nt: TGCAGTGCTAGAGATGTCCCCGGCCTAGAGGCTTTCTTT
d_gene: -; abundance: few; j_gene: TRBJ1-2; v_gene: TRBV19; CDR3aa: CASSELNYGYTF; CDR3nt: TGTGCCAGTAGTGAGCTTAACTATGGCTACACCTTC
d_gene: -; abundance: -; j_gene: TRBJ1-1; v_gene: TRBV4-1; CDR3aa: CASSPGPQSSQAFF; CDR3nt: TGCGCCAGCAGCCCTGGTCCTCAGTCAAGCCAAGCTTTCTTT
d_gene: -; abundance: few; j_gene: TRBJ1-1; v_gene: TRBV5-1; CDR3aa: CASSLGDTLKAFF; CDR3nt: TGCGCCAGCAGCTTGGGAGACACACTTAAAGCTTTCTTT
d_gene: -; abundance: few; j_gene: TRBJ1-1; v_gene: TRBV5-6; CDR3aa: CASSRPGLEVLNTEAFF; CDR3nt: TGTGCCAGCAGTCGCCCCGGACTGGAGGTTCTGAACACTGAAGCTTTCTTT
d_gene: -; abundance: -; j_gene: TRBJ1-2; v_gene: TRBV27; CDR3aa: CASSYHVQDYGYTF; CDR3nt: TGTGCCAGCAGCTATCATGTCCAGGACTATGGCTACACCTTC
d_gene: -; abundance: -; j_gene: TRBJ1-5; v_gene: TRBV18; CDR3aa: CASGRGDNQPQHF; CDR3nt: TGTGCCAGCGGCCGGGGTGACAATCAGCCCCAGCATTTT
d_gene: -; abundance: few; j_gene: TRBJ2-2; v_gene: TRBV7-9; CDR3aa: CASTNTSTGELFF; CDR3nt: TGTGCCAGCACCAATACAAGCACCGGGGAGCTGTTTTTT
d_gene: TRBD2; abundance: -; j_gene: TRBJ2-7; v_gene: TRBV6-6; CDR3aa: CALRGDSREQYF; CDR3nt: TGTGCCTTACGGGGGGATAGTCGCGAGCAGTACTTC
d_gene: TRBD1; abundance: few; j_gene: TRBJ1-5; v_gene: TRBV28; CDR3aa: CASSPHPTGFHQPQHF; CDR3nt: TGTGCCAGCAGTCCCCATCCGACAGGGTTTCATCAGCCCCAGCATTTT
d_gene: -; abundance: few; j_gene: TRBJ2-4; v_gene: TRBV24-1; CDR3aa: CATSGSSGVAKNIQYF; CDR3nt: TGTGCCACCAGTGGCTCCTCCGGGGTAGCCAAAAACATTCAGTACTTC
d_gene: -; abundance: -; j_gene: TRBJ1-2; v_gene: TRBV4-1; CDR3aa: CASSPTGWLAGEGGYTF; CDR3nt: TGTGCCAGCAGCCCCACCGGGTGGCTTGCAGGGGAGGGTGGCTACACCTTC
d_gene: -; abundance: -; j_gene: TRBJ1-4; v_gene: TRBV30; CDR3aa: CAWSGQLNEKLFF; CDR3nt: TGTGCCTGGAGTGGACAGCTTAATGAAAAACTGTTTTTT
d_gene: -; abundance: many; j_gene: TRBJ1-3; v_gene: TRBV7-2; CDR3aa: CASSPDRTSGNTIYF; CDR3nt: TGTGCCAGCAGCCCCGACAGGACGTCTGGAAACACCATATATTTT
d_gene: TRBD2; abundance: -; j_gene: TRBJ2-7; v_gene: TRBV28; CDR3aa: CASSSPSGGNYEQYF; CDR3nt: TGTGCCAGCAGTTCCCCTAGCGGGGGTAATTACGAGCAGTACTTC
d_gene: TRBD1; abundance: few; j_gene: TRBJ1-3; v_gene: TRBV7-6; CDR3aa: CASGPTGYNSGNTIYF; CDR3nt: TGTGCCAGCGGCCCGACAGGGTACAACTCTGGAAACACCATATATTTT
d_gene: -; abundance: many; j_gene: TRBJ2-4; v_gene: TRBV7-9; CDR3aa: CASSPPGSGNIQYF; CDR3nt: TGTGCCAGCAGCCCCCCCGGGTCCGGGAACATTCAGTACTTC
d_gene: -; abundance: few; j_gene: TRBJ1-5; v_gene: TRBV4-1; CDR3aa: CASSQENQPQHF; CDR3nt: TGCGCCAGCAGCCAAGAAAACCAGCCCCAGCATTTT